Shown below are 21 T cell receptor beta chains from a single sample sequenced in a study of T cell repertoires in cytomegalovirus infection. TCRdb reprocessed the reads with MiXCR, giving one entry per CDR3 protein. The table lists around 210,000 distinct CDR3 sequences, 6% to 8% of them singletons, with roughly 6% in the top ten. Material: PBMCs. The receptors originated from a human donor in good health (CMV status not recorded). Some clones in this sample may be carry-over from other donors' samples.

In its sample, this clonotype was seen a few times. The chain is built from TRBV20-1 and TRBJ1-1; no clear D. Germline V gene data show CDR1 as DFQATT and CDR2 as SNEGSKA (reference sequence). The CDR3 is 13 amino acids. The CDR3 sequence: CRGYEGLGTEAFF. CDR3 nucleotide sequence: TGCAGGGGTTACGAGGGTTTGGGCACTGAAGCTTTCTTT.

This clonotype was seen at least ten times. This chain connects TRBV2 to TRBJ1-1; 12 bases match TRBD1. The germline V gene has CDR1 SNHLY and CDR2 FYNNEI. Trimming took 10 bases from V and 7 from J; bases not matched to a gene: 4. The CDR3 totals 12 residues. The CDR3 region is CATGTGGSEAFF. Written as DNA, the CDR3 is TGTGCCACCGGGACAGGGGGCAGTGAAGCTTTCTTT.

This clonotype was observed at least ten times. This chain links TRBV2 with TRBJ2-1, with D perhaps assigned TRBD1 or TRBD2 (5 bases each). V lost 8 bases, J lost 9 bases, and 11 bases lay in between. Germline V CDR1 and CDR2: SNHLY, FYNNEI. The CDR3 runs to 11 residues. The CDR3 bases are TGTGCCAGCCTTAAGAGGGGTGAGCAGTTCTTC. Translating it yields CASLKRGEQFF.

This clonotype was detected many times. The V and J genes are TRBV15 and TRBJ2-1; 9 bases map to TRBD1. Germline-derived CDR1 and CDR2 are LNHNV and YYDKDF (reference sequence). The junction had 7 bases not matched to a gene; V was cut back by 3 bases and J by 4 bases. The CDR3 spans 16 residues. The CDR3 DNA reads TGTGCCACCAGCAGGGGAGGGACAGGGAAATACAATGAGCAGTTCTTC. The encoded protein is CATSRGGTGKYNEQFF.

This clonotype has ten or more counts. The chain recombines TRBV5-4 with TRBJ2-1; D gene uncertain. This CDR3 spans 13 amino acids. V lost 0 bases and J 8 bases, leaving 9 bases between the germline ends. Per germline, CDR1 SGHNT and CDR2 YYREEE (reference sequence). CDR3 DNA: TGTGCCAGCAGCTTGGAACCCGAGGATGAGCAGTTCTTC. Residues: CASSLEPEDEQFF.

The table lists this clonotype with many counts. The chain joins TRBV7-8 to TRBJ1-1; a possible D gene is TRBD1 (6 bases). The CDR3 length is 14 residues. Per germline, CDR1 SGHVS and CDR2 FQNEAQ. V lost 4 bases and J 7 bases, leaving 16 bases between the germline ends. The CDR3 bases are TGTGCCAGCAGCTCCCGGCAGGGGCTAAGTGAAGCTTTCTTT. This sequence encodes CASSSRQGLSEAFF.

The sample holds many counts of this clonotype. The chain combines TRBV11-3 with TRBJ1-1, with D maybe TRBD1 (6 bases). The germline V gene encodes CDR1 SGHNT and CDR2 YENEEA. CDR3 length equals 15 residues. V lost 5 bases and J lost 5, with 18 bases in between. DNA of the CDR3: TGTGCCAGCAGCCGAACCGGGACAAGTCGAACTGAAGCTTTCTTT. Residues: CASSRTGTSRTEAFF.

This clonotype showed up many times. This chain links TRBV20-1 with TRBJ2-2, with D perhaps matching TRBD1 (5 bases). Germline values: CDR1 DFQATT, CDR2 SNEGSKA (reference sequence). Trimming took off 4 bases at V and 3 bases at J, with 12 bases between the two ends. The CDR3 consists of 14 residues. CDR3 DNA: TGCAGTGCTAAGGCAGGGCGATACACCGGGGAGCTGTTTTTT. Protein sequence: CSAKAGRYTGELFF.

This clonotype was seen at least ten times. The J gene is TRBJ1-2, the V gene TRBV7-2; D perhaps matches TRBD1 (6 bases). Trimming removed 2 bases at V and 8 bases at J, with 15 bases between. There are 14 residues in the CDR3. Looked up from germline, CDR1 is SGHTA and CDR2 is FQGNSA. The CDR3 here is CASSLLLGRGGYTF. CDR3 DNA: TGTGCCAGCAGCTTATTATTAGGCAGGGGCGGCTACACCTTC.

The sample holds many counts of this clonotype. CDR3: CSAPAGTSGDNEQFF. In nucleotides, the CDR3 is TGCAGTGCCCCCGCTGGGACTAGCGGCGACAATGAGCAGTTCTTC. The chain joins TRBV20-1 to TRBJ2-1, with 11 bases that match TRBD2. V was pared by 6 bases and J by 5 bases, with 9 bases of the junction left unmatched. CDR1 is DFQATT and CDR2 is SNEGSKA in the germline V gene (reference sequence). CDR3 length: 15 amino acids.

This clonotype has a count of ten or more. The genes are TRBV6-2 or TRBV6-3 and TRBJ1-5; a possible D gene is TRBD1 (6 bases). Trimming stripped 1 base from V and 3 bases from J, with 10 bases between. This CDR3 comprises 15 residues. From germline, CDR1 is MNHEY and CDR2 SVGEGT. DNA of the CDR3: TGTGCCAGCAGTTACTTGTCAGGGGCCAATCAGCCCCAGCATTTT. Translating it yields CASSYLSGANQPQHF.

The chain couples TRBV5-5 to TRBJ2-1; 7 bases line up with TRBD1. J was trimmed by 8 bases and V by 6 bases; bases with no gene match: 17. Germline CDR1 and CDR2: SGHKS and YYEKEE (reference sequence). The CDR3 sequence is 16 residues long. The CDR3 DNA follows: TGTGCCAGCAAATCGCGGACGGGACAGTTTGGCCATGAGCAGTTCTTC. It encodes CASKSRTGQFGHEQFF.

The chain recombines TRBV9 with TRBJ1-1; TRBD1 matches 7 bases. Germline CDR1 reads SGDLS; CDR2 reads YYNGEE. There are 15 residues in the CDR3. With V trimmed by 4 bases and J by 1 base, 7 bases remained unmatched. CDR3 amino acids: CASSSGQAPNTEAFF. CDR3 nucleotides: TGTGCCAGCAGCTCCGGACAGGCGCCGAACACTGAAGCTTTCTTT.

This clonotype was seen at least ten times. This CDR3 is CAWSQLSSNQPQHF. DNA for the CDR3: TGTGCCTGGAGTCAATTGTCTAGCAATCAGCCCCAGCATTTT. The chain couples TRBV30 to TRBJ1-5; D is unresolved. Trimming left V 2 bases short and J 0 bases short, with 8 bases between. CDR3 size: 14 residues. CDR1 and CDR2 from the germline V gene are GTSNPN and SVGIG (reference sequence).

This clonotype appeared many times. The J gene is TRBJ2-7, the V gene TRBV7-2; perhaps D is TRBD1 or TRBD2 (5 bases each). Per the germline V gene, CDR1 is SGHTA and CDR2 is FQGNSA. This CDR3 contains 14 residues. The V end lost 3 bases, the J end lost 1 base, and 10 bases lay between the germline ends. CDR3 sequence reads: CASSLGVNSYEQYF. The CDR3 region has the DNA TGTGCCAGCAGCTTGGGGGTTAATTCCTACGAGCAGTACTTC.

The table lists this clonotype with a few counts. The V gene is TRBV3-1, the J gene TRBJ1-1; the D is unclear. Germline assignment: CDR1 LGHDT and CDR2 YNNKEL (reference sequence). The CDR3 covers 15 residues. The V gene lost 0 bases and the J gene lost 0 bases, with 8 bases spanning the gap. CDR3 region: CASSQENTMNTEAFF. For the CDR3, the DNA is TGTGCCAGCAGCCAAGAGAACACGATGAACACTGAAGCTTTCTTT.

In its sample, this clonotype was seen a few times. The rearrangement joins TRBV28 to TRBJ1-6; D is unclear. The germline V gene has CDR1 MDHEN and CDR2 SYDVKM. V was pared by 8 bases and J by 9 bases, with 14 bases between. The length of the CDR3 is 13 residues. The CDR3 loop is CASLSRMFSPLHF. In DNA form, the CDR3 reads TGTGCCAGCTTATCTAGAATGTTTTCACCCCTCCACTTT.

This clonotype was seen a handful of times. The chain is built from TRBV19 and TRBJ2-7, with D perhaps TRBD1 (5 bases). V lost 5 bases to trimming and J lost 4 bases, with 18 bases between them. Germline assignment: CDR1 LNHDA and CDR2 SQIVND (reference sequence). CDR3 length: 15 residues. CDR3 sequence (DNA): TGTGCCAGTAGTCCATTGGGCAGGGAAAGGTACGAGCAGTACTTC. It translates to CASSPLGRERYEQYF.

This clonotype was counted at least ten times. V is TRBV12-3 or TRBV12-4 and J is TRBJ2-7; 7 nucleotides agree with TRBD2. The CDR3 is 13 residues long. With 5 bases clipped from V and 3 bases from J, the junction kept 4 bases outside the gene matches. CDR3 in amino acids: CASSRLADYEQYF. CDR3 DNA sequence: TGTGCCAGCAGTCGTCTAGCGGACTACGAGCAGTACTTC.

The chain employs TRBV7-9 and TRBJ1-6, with D perhaps TRBD1 (6 bases). CDR1 is SEHNR, CDR2 FQNEAQ, per germline (reference sequence). Trimming left V 5 bases short and J 8 bases short, with 13 bases between. The CDR3 length is 14 residues. The CDR3 spells CASSRGQFDSPLHF. DNA of the CDR3: TGTGCCAGCAGCCGAGGACAGTTTGATTCACCCCTCCACTTT.

This clonotype was recorded many times. This sequence joins TRBV6-6 and TRBJ1-2, with 8 positions matching TRBD1. V gave up 7 bases and J gave up 7 bases; unmatched junction bases: 8. Germline V gene data show CDR1 as MNHNY and CDR2 as SVGAGI (reference sequence). This CDR3 has 13 residues. The CDR3: CASTYGGQVGYTF. The CDR3 DNA reads TGTGCCAGCACCTACGGGGGACAGGTTGGCTACACCTTC.